This TCR beta chain stems from a study of response to subunit inactivated influenza vaccine. Worth noting for this clonotype: What it recognizes is unknown.

Germline V gives CDR1 PRHDT, CDR2 FYEKMQ (reference sequence). Trimming shortened V by 3 bases and J by 4 bases, and 9 bases separated the two germline ends. The CDR3 has 14 amino acids. Study-wide points: The authors proposed limited new T cell recruitment per seasonal influenza vaccination.

TCRdb reprocessed the RT-PCR reads via MiXCR and lists one record per CDR3 protein. This table has just over 300,000 distinct CDR3 sequences, about a fifth appearing once. This TCR came from a man between 50 and 69 years old who received an inactivated influenza vaccine. Sequences were derived from PBMCs from blood, sampled approximately 22 months after vaccination. This chain connects TRBV13 to TRBJ1-4; D possibly corresponds to TRBD1 (6 bases). The CDR3 region is CASSFRDNNEKLFF. The CDR3 DNA sequence: TGTGCCAGCAGCTTTCGGGACAATAATGAAAAACTGTTTTTT.